This record concerns one TCR beta chain sequence. Its cognate antigen is unknown. The entry originates in a study of graft-versus-host responses after intestinal transplantation. Study observations and caveats: The recipient marrow held GvH clones, and some of them showed up first in ileum or blood.

V dropped 4 bases and J dropped 2; count of bases not matched to a gene: 5. Germline assignment: CDR1 SGHRS and CDR2 YFSETQ. The CDR3 totals 15 residues. The table came from immunoSEQ multiplex PCR; TCRdb's copy has only in-frame clones and leaves some out. Among 70,000 to 75,000 clones listed, about 89% were seen once. This receptor was obtained from a human donor who received an intestinal transplant. The V and J genes are TRBV5-1 and TRBJ2-1; 8 nucleotides agree with TRBD1. Sequenced here: unstimulated CD8+ T cells sorted from spleen or lymph node cells, sampled before intestinal transplant. CDR3 DNA sequence: TGCGCCAGCAGCCCCAGGGGGCAGCCCTACAATGAGCAGTTCTTC. As protein: CASSPRGQPYNEQFF.